Described below is a single TCR beta chain sequence and its context. The antigen it binds to is not known. The junction shows a germline mismatch at one end, possibly a read error. Receptor libraries were prepared by PCR. Sequenced on an Illumina HiSeq 2500. TCR library preparation used molecular barcoding, with unique molecular identifiers applied to normalize quantification of the TCRbeta repertoire. TCRdb trimmed the raw reads at Q25, called clones with MiXCR and kept productive beta chains. Each CDR3 protein gets just one entry, which takes the most common genes and DNA from the rows behind it. The sample profile shows about 270,000 distinct CDR3 sequences; nearly 10% of them were found once. Together, the top ten hold roughly a tenth of the sample. This sample was included in a study of T-cell reconstitution after alpha-beta-depleted transplantation in children (dated by TCRdb to the mid-2010s). About the investigation overall: Using TCR repertoire profiling, the study quantitatively followed how T-cell immune reconstitution unfolded in children after TCRalphabeta/CD19-depleted allogeneic hematopoietic cell transplantation.

The receptor comes from a human donor who donated a stem cell graft to a child with SCID. Source: PBMCs from the stem cell graft donor, taken from the stem cell graft.

The sequence in DNA is TGTGCTAGCAGCTCCAGGCCATTGGGGTCCGGGGAGCTGTTTTTT. It codes for CASSSRPLGSGELFF. The V gene is TRBV7-7 and the J gene is TRBJ2-2, with the D gene not confidently named. The germline V gene (reference sequence) sets CDR1 to SSHAT and CDR2 to FNYEAQ. Spanning cysteine to phenylalanine, the CDR3 consists of 15 amino acids. The kept DNA is CDR3 alone, 45 bases in frame from the first base. Here the CDR3 is joined to the reference TRBV7-7 and TRBJ2-2 genes, and the full variable domain is: GAGVSQSPRYKVTKRGQDVTLRCDPISSHATLYWYQQALGQGPEFLTYFNYEAQPDKSGLPSDRFSAERPEGSISTLTIQRTEQRDSAMYRCASSSRPLGSGELFFGEGSRLTVL.